This T cell receptor beta chain comes out of a study of memory CD4+ T cells and cytomegalovirus serostatus. Across the whole study: This sample comes from healthy Belgian adults, several CMV seropositive, around 26 seronegative. Broader study findings: Each of approximately 61 CMV-associated TCRbeta sequences occurred in one to five individuals.

The method was immunoSEQ multiplex PCR; TCRdb's version includes in-frame clones alone and lacks a portion of them. The sample consists of approximately 46,000 clones, 60% to 80% of them appearing once. Germline CDR1 reads SNHLY; CDR2 reads FYNNEI. This CDR3 contains 15 residues. As for this clone: Its antigen is unknown.

Single viable CD3+CD4+CD8-CD45RO+ cells were sorted as the memory CD4+ T cells. The J gene is TRBJ2-5, the V gene TRBV2; 9 bases match TRBD2. The DNA matches TRBJ2-7 better at its end, which makes the J call doubtful. Sequenced input: memory CD4+ T cells from blood. This clonotype was obtained from an adult in good health and CMV-seronegative. In DNA form, the CDR3 reads TGTGCCAGCAGTCTAGAGCGGGGGGCGACCTACGAGCAGTACTTC. Residues: CASSLERGATYEQYF.